This T cell receptor (beta chain) was obtained from a study of memory CD4+ T cells and cytomegalovirus serostatus. Study findings and constraints: 67 of 164 known CMV-associated TCRbeta sequences appeared in CD4+ memory.

The ends were cut back, 4 bases at V and 9 bases at J, with 13 bases in the middle. The germline CDR1 and CDR2 sequences are SGHDN and FVKESK. The CDR3 is 13 residues long. Single viable CD3+CD4+CD8-CD45RO+ cells were sorted as the memory CD4+ T cells. Serum IgG to CMV pp150, pp28, p38 and p52 defined serostatus. The table came from immunoSEQ multiplex PCR; TCRdb's copy has only in-frame clones and leaves some out. The sample has about 42,000 clones, over 70% seen once. With respect to this clone: The antigen is not known.

The sample taken for sequencing was memory CD4+ T cells from blood. The chain is built from TRBV14 and TRBJ2-1, with TRBD2 as a possible D gene (6 bases). The receptor was isolated from an adult in good health and CMV-seronegative. CDR3 sequence reads: CASSRRVIGEQFF. In nucleotides, the CDR3 is TGTGCCAGCAGCCGGAGGGTGATCGGTGAGCAGTTCTTC. Full variable domain (rest looked up from reference TRBV14 and TRBJ2-1): EAGVTQFPSHSVIEKGQTVTLRCDPISGHDNLYWYRRVMGKEIKFLLHFVKESKQDESGMPNNRFLAERTGGTYSTLKVQPAELEDSGVYFCASSRRVIGEQFFGPGTRLTVL.